This TCR beta chain is drawn from a study of T-cell reconstitution after alpha-beta-depleted transplantation in children (TCRdb year 2016). In the study overall: Using TCR repertoire profiling, the study followed T-cell immune reconstitution in a quantitative way in children after TCRalphabeta/CD19-depleted allogeneic hematopoietic cell transplantation.

Libraries were constructed by PCR. The sequencer was an Illumina HiSeq 2500. Molecular barcoding was employed in the preparation of TCR libraries, with unique molecular identifiers being used to normalize TCRbeta repertoire quantification. TCRdb redid the processing of the public reads, applying fastp at Q25 and MiXCR, and retained in-frame beta chains. Rows are combined by CDR3 protein, so each entry shows the most common genes and DNA. Counted in this sample were 200,000 to 250,000 distinct CDR3 sequences; about 11% of them appeared once. In total, the top ten clones hold around 3% of the sample. CDR1 and CDR2 are drawn from the germline V gene: SGHTA, FQGNSA. The CDR3 covers 15 residues, taking in both the cysteine and the phenylalanine. The CDR3 DNA has 45 bases and is translated from base 1. V trim: 5 bases; J trim: 0 bases; unmatched bases: 6. This clonotype was seen at least ten times. Its antigen target is currently unknown. No base quality values were provided; no much bigger clone lies one nucleotide off.

Sequenced here: PBMCs from the stem cell graft donor, sampled from the stem cell graft. The sequence joins TRBV7-2 to TRBJ2-7, with 8 central nucleotides matching TRBD1. This TCR derives from a human donor who donated a stem cell graft to a child with acute lymphoblastic leukemia. CDR3 loop: CASSPTGDSSYEQYF. In nucleotides, the sequence is TGTGCCAGCAGCCCGACAGGGGATAGCTCCTACGAGCAGTACTTC.